These 24 T cell receptor beta chains share one sample of origin, sequenced in a study of T cell repertoires in cytomegalovirus infection. These receptors have no identified antigens. Using its own MiXCR run on the reads, TCRdb lists one record per CDR3 protein. Of 300,000 to 400,000 distinct CDR3 sequences in the sample, under 35% were seen once. The sequencing used cultured PBMCs, collected from culture after CMV antigen stimulation. All receptors derive from a human donor in good health (CMV status not recorded). Some clones in this sample may be carry-over from other donors' samples.

The chain combines TRBV6-6 with TRBJ2-2; D is perhaps TRBD2 (5 bases). Germline loops: CDR1 MNHNY, CDR2 SVGAGI (reference sequence). The CDR3 is 17 amino acids. V was cut by 1 base and J by 3 bases, with 15 bases left in between. The CDR3 nucleotides are TGTGCCAGCAGTTACTTTACTAGTGGGAGCGACACCGGGGAGCTGTTTTTT. Protein product: CASSYFTSGSDTGELFF.

This clonotype turned up a few times. This sequence joins TRBV3-1 and TRBJ2-7, with 8 bases aligning to TRBD2. V trimming: 5 bases; J trimming: 3 bases; junction bases outside the gene matches: 6. The germline V gene has CDR1 LGHDT and CDR2 YNNKEL (reference sequence). The length of the CDR3 is 14 residues. CDR3 in DNA: TGTGCCAGCAGCAACCTTCTAGCGGGCTACGAGCAGTACTTC. Protein: CASSNLLAGYEQYF.

This clonotype was seen a handful of times. The chain is built from TRBV7-4 and TRBJ1-2; D is perhaps TRBD1 (6 bases). V was trimmed by 5 bases and J by 3 bases, leaving 13 bases between them. The CDR3 spans 14 residues. Germline V gives CDR1 SGHVT, CDR2 SQSDAQ. The CDR3 spells CASSTNRDHYGYTF. In nucleotides, the CDR3 is TGTGCCAGCAGCACCAACAGGGATCACTATGGCTACACCTTC. Looking up the rest from reference TRBV7-4 and TRBJ1-2 gives the full variable domain: GAGVSQSPRYKVAKRGRDVALRCDSISGHVTLYWYRQTLGQGSEVLTYSQSDAQRDKSGRPSGRFSAERPERSVSTLKIQRTEQGDSAVYLCASSTNRDHYGYTFGSGTRLTVV.

This clonotype has only a few counts. This sequence joins TRBV4-2 and TRBJ1-3; D gene uncertain. This CDR3 is 15 amino acids long. The germline V gene has CDR1 LGHNA and CDR2 YNFKEQ. V was shortened by 0 bases and J by 0 bases, with 6 bases between the two germline ends. DNA of the CDR3: TGTGCCAGCAGCCAAGATGGTGTCTCTGGAAACACCATATATTTT. Its protein product is CASSQDGVSGNTIYF.

The chain is built from TRBV12-3 or TRBV12-4 and TRBJ1-1; the D is unclear. The CDR3 consists of 13 residues. V gave up 5 bases and J gave up 1 base, with 8 bases separating them. This CDR3 is CASSESGNTEAFF. DNA of the CDR3: TGTGCCAGCAGTGAGTCCGGGAACACTGAAGCTTTCTTT.

The rearrangement links TRBV15 to TRBJ2-2; TRBD2 matches 8 bases. J was trimmed by 7 bases and V by 5 bases; bases with no gene match: 9. CDR3 length equals 15 residues. Germline V gives CDR1 LNHNV, CDR2 YYDKDF (reference sequence). The CDR3 is CATSGGLGGVGELFF. As DNA, the CDR3 is TGTGCCACCAGCGGGGGACTAGGCGGTGTCGGGGAGCTGTTTTTT.

V and J are TRBV4-2 and TRBJ2-1; D remains unclear. CDR1 is LGHNA, CDR2 YNFKEQ, per germline. Trimming removed 5 bases from V and 0 bases from J, with 11 bases in between. The CDR3 has 15 residues. The CDR3 nucleotides are TGTGCCAGCAGCGAAAGGAGTTCCTCCTACAATGAGCAGTTCTTC. This gives the protein CASSERSSSYNEQFF.

The V call is TRBV7-6, the J call TRBJ2-7; D gene ambiguous. Trimming removed 1 base at V and 6 bases at J, with 10 bases between. This CDR3 has 13 amino acids. Germline lookup yields CDR1 SGHVS and CDR2 FNYEAQ. The CDR3 DNA reads as TGTGCCAGCAGCTTAGGACCGCCGCTCGAGCAGTACTTC. Its protein product is CASSLGPPLEQYF.

The rearrangement uses TRBV18 and TRBJ1-6; 8 positions agree with TRBD1. Germline assignment: CDR1 KGHSH and CDR2 LQKENI. Unmatched junction bases numbered 8, after V lost 4 bases and J lost 6 bases. The CDR3 length is 16 residues. CDR3 coding DNA: TGTGCCAGCTCACGCTCGGGACAGGAGATTAATTCACCCCTCCACTTT. Its translation: CASSRSGQEINSPLHF.

There are a few counts of this clonotype. V and J are TRBV6-2 or TRBV6-3 and TRBJ1-1; D remains ambiguous. This CDR3 contains 14 residues. Germline assignment: CDR1 MNHEY and CDR2 SVGEGT. V gave up 7 bases and J gave up 3 bases, with 15 bases separating them. Here the CDR3 reads CASTVHGVDTEAFF. CDR3 nucleotides: TGTGCCAGCACCGTCCATGGGGTGGACACTGAAGCTTTCTTT.

J is TRBJ1-6 and V is TRBV18; 8 positions match TRBD1. The CDR3 runs to 15 residues. In germline, CDR1 is KGHSH, CDR2 LQKENI. With V trimmed by 5 bases and J by 9 bases, 9 bases remained unmatched. This CDR3 reads CASSAGGQEVSPLHF. The CDR3 DNA sequence: TGTGCCAGCTCAGCCGGGGGACAGGAAGTTTCACCCCTCCACTTT.

V gene TRBV28 combines with J gene TRBJ2-1; 10 nucleotides agree with TRBD1. Trimming cost V 3 bases and J 7 bases; bases outside gene matches: 9. CDR1 and CDR2 (germline): MDHEN, SYDVKM. The CDR3 length is 16 residues. The CDR3 DNA is TGTGCCAGCAGTTTCCAACCGGGACAGGGGTTGAATGAGCAGTTCTTC. Encoded protein: CASSFQPGQGLNEQFF.

V gene TRBV20-1 combines with J gene TRBJ2-3, with 7 bases fitting TRBD2. Per the germline V gene, CDR1 is DFQATT and CDR2 is SNEGSKA (reference sequence). This CDR3 region has 17 residues. Unmatched junction bases numbered 19, after V lost 5 bases and J lost 5 bases. CDR3 in amino acids: CSAPPLSGGSWGDTQYF. CDR3 nucleotide sequence: TGCAGTGCTCCCCCACTTTCAGGCGGGAGCTGGGGAGATACGCAGTATTTT.

Many counts were recorded for this clonotype. V gene TRBV25-1 combines with J gene TRBJ1-2; 8 nucleotides align to TRBD1. Germline CDR1 is MGHDK and CDR2 is SYGVNS. The CDR3 is 16 residues long. The V and J ends lost 3 bases and 4 bases, in that order; junction bases with no gene match: 10. The CDR3 spells CASSEQKTGGSYGYTF. DNA of the CDR3: TGTGCCAGCAGTGAGCAGAAAACAGGGGGGAGCTATGGCTACACCTTC.

This clonotype was picked up a small number of times. The chain is built from TRBV5-1 and TRBJ2-2; tentative D call: TRBD1 (5 bases). Germline CDR1 and CDR2: SGHRS and YFSETQ. Trimming cost V 6 bases and J 1 base, with 7 bases left between them. The CDR3 has 13 amino acids. CDR3 sequence (DNA): TGCGCCAGCATCAGGGAGAACACCGGGGAGCTGTTTTTT. Translating it yields CASIRENTGELFF.

The V and J genes are TRBV20-1 and TRBJ2-5, with 7 bases fitting TRBD2. The CDR3 is made up of 15 amino acids. V shed 5 bases and J 2 bases; nucleotides not matched to a gene: 11. Germline V gene data show CDR1 as DFQATT and CDR2 as SNEGSKA (reference sequence). This CDR3 reads CSALVGLGGQETQYF. CDR3 DNA: TGCAGTGCTCTGGTTGGGTTGGGGGGGCAAGAGACCCAGTACTTC.

This chain links TRBV5-1 with TRBJ2-5; no definite D call. The V end lost 0 bases, the J end lost 2 bases, and 11 bases lay between the germline ends. Germline V gene lookup returns CDR1 SGHRS and CDR2 YFSETQ. The CDR3 contains 15 residues. The CDR3 spells CASSLAETLQETQYF. The CDR3 DNA reads as TGCGCCAGCAGCTTGGCAGAAACCCTTCAAGAGACCCAGTACTTC.

The V and J genes are TRBV4-2 and TRBJ2-3; 12 bases align to TRBD2. The CDR3 extends over 16 amino acids. Germline CDR1 is LGHNA and CDR2 is YNFKEQ. V gave up 1 base and J gave up 5 bases; unmatched junction bases: 4. Written as DNA, the CDR3 is TGTGCCAGCAGCCAAGGCCCGGGACTAGCGGGAGATACGCAGTATTTT. As protein: CASSQGPGLAGDTQYF.

This clonotype was detected many times. The genes are TRBV7-8 and TRBJ1-5, with D possibly being TRBD1 (5 bases). CDR1 is SGHVS, CDR2 FQNEAQ, per germline. The V end was cut by 4 bases, the J end by 4 bases, with 8 bases between. This CDR3 region has 13 residues. CDR3 nucleotide sequence: TGTGCCAGCAGCTCCGACAGAAATCAGCCCCAGCATTTT. This sequence encodes CASSSDRNQPQHF.

This clonotype has just a few counts. The V call is TRBV3-1, the J call TRBJ1-6, with no clear D. The CDR3 is 15 amino acids. V was clipped by 1 base and J by 13 bases, with 17 bases between them. Germline V CDR1 and CDR2: LGHDT, YNNKEL (reference sequence). The CDR3 DNA sequence: TGTGCCAGCAGCCAAGCCGGGTCCTCAGCGGGGCCCCTCCACTTT. Translated: CASSQAGSSAGPLHF.

The chain recombines TRBV6-6 with TRBJ2-3; D unresolved. Germline CDR1 MNHNY, CDR2 SVGAGI (reference sequence). V was cut by 5 bases and J by 8 bases, with 17 bases left in between. The CDR3 is made up of 14 amino acids. The CDR3 nucleotides are TGTGCCAGCAGTCAGAACGGCCCGGGTGTTACGCAGTATTTT. Its translation is CASSQNGPGVTQYF.

The table lists this clonotype with a few counts. For the CDR3, the DNA is TGCAGTGCTAGAGCGGGCGGCACCGGTACCTACGAGCAGTACTTC. It yields the protein CSARAGGTGTYEQYF. The chain joins TRBV20-1 to TRBJ2-7; D not certain. Trimming removed 1 base at V and 2 bases at J, with 15 bases between. From germline, CDR1 is DFQATT and CDR2 SNEGSKA (reference sequence). This CDR3 has 15 residues.

This clonotype has a count of ten or more. The chain carries TRBV7-8 and TRBJ2-6; no definite D call. Looked up from germline, CDR1 is SGHVS and CDR2 is FQNEAQ. The V end was cut by 1 base, the J end by 1 base, with 5 bases between. CDR3 length: 15 amino acids. CDR3 region: CASSLVWSGANVLTF. The DNA for the CDR3 is TGTGCCAGCAGCTTAGTCTGGTCTGGGGCCAACGTCCTGACTTTC.

V usage is TRBV6-2 or TRBV6-3 and J usage is TRBJ2-1; TRBD2 agrees at 12 bases. The CDR3 has 21 residues. Per germline, CDR1 MNHEY and CDR2 SVGEGT. J lost 5 bases, V lost 5 bases, and 22 bases had no gene match. This chain's CDR3 is CASSQSGGATSGRGPDNEQFF. The DNA of the CDR3 is TGTGCCAGCAGTCAGTCGGGGGGGGCGACTAGCGGGAGAGGTCCAGACAATGAGCAGTTCTTC.